This T cell receptor beta chain was recorded in a study of Graves' ophthalmopathy and Graves' hyperthyroidism. General study points: Blood repertoires reportedly contained most expanded thyroid clonotypes above 0.001 frequency. Ophthalmopathy progression was predicted with 65% to 71% sensitivity and approximately 79% specificity.

TCR beta CDR3 regions were amplified from RNA transcripts. HTBI primers served in a first-round RT-PCR, which a second-round multiplex PCR followed. TCRdb ran MiXCR on the multiplex PCR reads and lists one entry per CDR3 protein. Among 260,000 or so distinct CDR3 sequences, about 46% were seen once, and the ten largest hold approximately 44%. Turning to this clonotype: Its antigen is still unknown.

Germline assignment: CDR1 DFQATT and CDR2 SNEGSKA (reference sequence). CDR3 length: 21 amino acids. The ends were cut back, 0 bases at V and 0 bases at J, with 24 bases in the middle. Fresh peripheral blood, roughly 9.4 ml, was the PBMC source. The sequencing input was peripheral blood. The sequence derives from an adult man with Graves' ophthalmopathy. The V call is TRBV20-1, the J call TRBJ1-6; no reliable D call. This CDR3 reads CSARDMGGYGGWSSYNSPLHF. DNA of the CDR3: TGCAGTGCTAGAGATATGGGCGGTTACGGAGGCTGGAGCTCCTATAATTCACCCCTCCACTTT.